Listed below are T cell receptor beta chains from one sample, sequenced in a study of blood T cell repertoires in COVID-19. The repertoire was sequenced with immunoSEQ multiplex PCR; TCRdb's copy has only in-frame clones and lacks some. This table holds some 300,000 clones, about 87% found once. The sequencing sample was made of peripheral blood. Source of these receptors: a woman aged 45-65 years with COVID-19, enrolled during active disease. CDR3s leave out the opening cysteine and the closing phenylalanine or tryptophan.

j_call | v_call | cdr3_aa
TRBJ2-1 | TRBV5-1 | ASSLKGGESYNEQF
TRBJ2-1 | TRBV24-1 | ATSDPRLAGISSSYNEQF
TRBJ2-5 | TRBV6-5 | ASSYGAWVRETQY
TRBJ2-4 | TRBV30 | AWSVGYEFRTGKNIQY
TRBJ1-3 | TRBV11-2 | ASSPKRGLSGNTIY
TRBJ2-1 | TRBV15 | ATSARRRERSNEQF
TRBJ2-2 | TRBV6-5 | ASSFQRIQGAGELF
TRBJ2-7 | TRBV7-8 | ASSSDSAKGYEQY
TRBJ1-1 | TRBV6-2/TRBV6-3 | ASSYSTANTEAF
TRBJ1-1 | TRBV27 | ASTLLSRDRGLRGAEAF
TRBJ1-4 | TRBV12-3/TRBV12-4 | ASYISGSEKLF
TRBJ1-2 | TRBV18 | ASSPDRVRYT
TRBJ2-3 | TRBV5-1 | ASSLGGVGTDTQY
TRBJ2-1 | TRBV30 | AWTGLYNEQF
TRBJ1-2 | TRBV9 | ASRETGGGSYGYT
TRBJ1-2 | TRBV6-5 | ASTQGVLDGYT
TRBJ2-3 | TRBV18 | ASSGTSGSTTDTQY
TRBJ2-7 | TRBV30 | ASLRASRGEQY
TRBJ2-7 | TRBV5-1 | ASSLVAGGPSDEQY
TRBJ1-1 | TRBV4-3 | ASSPSRITEAF
TRBJ1-6 | TRBV6-5 | ASSYSASTYNSPLH
TRBJ1-2 | TRBV6-1 | ASSEEGRSYGYT
TRBJ1-1 | TRBV19 | ASSMGRGVGDTEAF
TRBJ2-7 | TRBV3-1/TRBV3-2 | ASSPLPGTSGSGGSWGQY
TRBJ2-1 | TRBV27 | ASSFGLAGYNEQF
TRBJ2-7 | TRBV3-1/TRBV3-2 | ASSLGSSGRNEQY
TRBJ1-1 | TRBV7-2 | ASSLEKNTEAF
TRBJ1-1 | TRBV7-8 | ASSFRNTEAF
TRBJ2-1 | TRBV11-1 | ASNGRAIDEQF
TRBJ2-7 | TRBV7-2 | ASSYPRGSGSYEQY
TRBJ2-5 | TRBV13 | ASSSERTQETQY
TRBJ1-4 | TRBV19 | ASSNDRVKSEKLF
TRBJ1-1 | TRBV28 | ASSENREAF
TRBJ2-4 | TRBV6-2/TRBV6-3 | ASSPPSTVKNIQY
TRBJ2-3 | TRBV2 | ASNLGGSADTQY
TRBJ2-7 | TRBV18 | ASSNSGNEQY
TRBJ2-5 | TRBV3-1/TRBV3-2 | ASSPGLNRETQY
TRBJ2-4 | TRBV5-6 | ASSLGLAKNIQY
TRBJ1-5 | TRBV7-2 | ASSLGSGARSNQPQH
TRBJ2-5 | TRBV18 | ASSPTGQETQY
TRBJ1-3 | TRBV19 | ASSETGSSGNTIY
TRBJ2-1 | TRBV29-1 | SVEDPHSSGSSYNEQF
TRBJ2-1 | TRBV5-1 | ASSSRLDNEQF
TRBJ2-1 | TRBV12-3/TRBV12-4 | ASSLGQQF
TRBJ2-5 | TRBV5-1 | ASSLLAGGIGETQY
TRBJ1-6 | TRBV5-6 | ASSLGAGRSSPLH
TRBJ2-3 | TRBV7-9 | ASSLALREGTDTQY
TRBJ2-7 | TRBV19 | ASSPGGLGGHEQY
TRBJ2-1 | TRBV6-1 | ASRLQGAHEQF
TRBJ1-2 | TRBV7-2 | ASSSRQGSVGYT
TRBJ1-2 | TRBV5-1 | ASSLTQGFNYGYT
TRBJ1-6 | TRBV2 | ASSQTAANSPLH
TRBJ2-7 | TRBV5-5 | ASSFAGANYEQY
TRBJ2-2 | TRBV29-1 | SVASKNTGELF